One sample yielded the 12 T cell receptor beta chains listed below, sequenced in a study of T cells in Graves' hyperthyroidism and ophthalmopathy. The TCR beta CDR3 regions underwent amplification using RNA transcripts as the source. Primed by the HTBI set, a first-round RT-PCR was run on the TCR CDR3. One entry per CDR3 protein, called by TCRdb with MiXCR from the multiplex PCR reads. This table holds approximately 700,000 distinct CDR3 sequences, about 45% found once. The sample was peripheral blood or thyroid tissue (not recorded which). These TCRs come from an adult man with Graves' disease, either hyperthyroidism or ophthalmopathy (not recorded which).

Of note for this clonotype: A read error is possible here, since a much larger clone lies one base away. This chain joins TRBV12-3 or TRBV12-4 and TRBJ1-2; possible D gene TRBD1, 6 bases. This CDR3 region has 14 residues. The CDR3 reads CASSLDSRNYCYTF. The CDR3 bases are TGTGCCAGCAGTTTGGACAGCCGCAACTATTGCTACACCTTC.

This chain joins TRBV11-1 and TRBJ1-5; D uncertain. This CDR3 is built from 10 residues. The V end was cut by 5 bases, the J end by 7 bases, with 3 bases between. Germline V gene lookup returns CDR1 SGHAT and CDR2 FQDESV (reference sequence). CDR3 coding DNA: TGTGCCAGCAGCCAACAGCCCCAGCATTTT. Amino acid sequence: CASSQQPQHF. The full variable domain, in which reference TRBV11-1 and TRBJ1-5 provide the parts outside the CDR3, is EAEVAQSPRYKITEKSQAVAFWCDPISGHATLYWYRQILGQGPELLVQFQDESVVDDSQLPKDRFSAERLKGVDSTLKIQPAELGDSAMYLCASSQQPQHFGDGTRLSIL.

CDR3 coding DNA: TGTGCCAGCATTCTGATACCTCCCGGCCGGGACAGCTCCTATAATTCACCCCTCCACTTT. It translates to CASILIPPGRDSSYNSPLHF. The chain recombines TRBV12-3 or TRBV12-4 with TRBJ1-6, with 7 nucleotides matching TRBD1. V shed 7 bases, J shed 0 bases, and the junction held 18 bases outside the gene matches. The CDR3 is 20 residues long.

This chain connects TRBV24-1 to TRBJ2-6, with D unresolved. Germline-derived CDR1 and CDR2 are KGHDR and SFDVKD. The CDR3 consists of 14 residues. Trimming shortened V by 6 bases and J by 4 bases, and 9 bases separated the two germline ends. The CDR3 DNA reads as TGTGCCACCAGTTCCGGAGCAGGGGCCAACGTCCTGACTTTC. Translated, it gives CATSSGAGANVLTF.

To note about this clonotype: This may stem from a read error, because a much larger clone lies one nucleotide away. The final CDR3 position lacks the conserved phenylalanine or tryptophan, pointing to a likely read error. The rearrangement links TRBV7-2 to TRBJ1-5; D is perhaps TRBD1 (5 bases). This CDR3 has 14 residues. The ends were cut back, 3 bases at V and 0 bases at J, with 6 bases in the middle. CDR1 SGHTA and CDR2 FQGNSA come from the germline V gene. CDR3 bases: TGTGCCAGCAGCTTGGGACCTAGCAATCAGCCCCAGCATTTA. Amino acids: CASSLGPSNQPQHL.

This chain uses TRBV19 with TRBJ1-4; D call uncertain. Trimming took off 7 bases at V and 3 bases at J, with 9 bases between the two ends. Germline V gives CDR1 LNHDA, CDR2 SQIVND (reference sequence). The CDR3 is made up of 13 amino acids. CDR3 DNA sequence: TGTGCCAGTACCGGGTTAGCTAATGAAAAACTGTTTTTT. Translating it yields CASTGLANEKLFF.

The V call is TRBV7-8, the J call TRBJ2-7, with 10 nucleotides matching TRBD1. Germline lookup yields CDR1 SGHVS and CDR2 FQNEAQ. The CDR3 loop spans 16 amino acids. V trimming: 5 bases; J trimming: 3 bases; junction bases outside the gene matches: 10. The CDR3 region is CASSHQPGTGDYEQYF. CDR3 coding DNA: TGTGCCAGCAGCCACCAGCCCGGGACAGGGGACTACGAGCAGTACTTC.

This clonotype occurred a few times. The V and J genes are TRBV5-1 and TRBJ1-6; 7 bases fit TRBD1. CDR1 is SGHRS, CDR2 YFSETQ, per germline. The V and J ends lost 4 bases and 10 bases, in that order; junction bases with no gene match: 11. The CDR3 is 15 residues long. This chain's CDR3 is CASSLRTGEGSPLHF. DNA of the CDR3: TGCGCCAGCAGCCTTCGGACAGGAGAGGGATCACCCCTCCACTTT.

The chain carries TRBV2 and TRBJ1-6; 8 bases agree with TRBD1. The CDR3 is 14 residues long. Germline V gene data show CDR1 as SNHLY and CDR2 as FYNNEI. V trimming: 5 bases; J trimming: 10 bases; junction bases outside the gene matches: 7. The CDR3 loop reads CASSQTGVGSPLHF. The CDR3 region has the DNA TGTGCCAGCAGTCAGACAGGGGTGGGATCACCCCTCCACTTT.

This chain links TRBV7-8 with TRBJ1-5; D possibly corresponds to TRBD1 (6 bases). The CDR3 totals 12 residues. Trimming took off 7 bases at V and 8 bases at J, with 12 bases between the two ends. Germline lookup yields CDR1 SGHVS and CDR2 FQNEAQ. The CDR3 coding sequence is TGTGCCAGCAATGAACAGGGAAAGCCCCAGCATTTT. Translated, it gives CASNEQGKPQHF.

The chain is built from TRBV29-1 and TRBJ1-3; D is ambiguous. The V end lost 6 bases, the J end lost 2 bases, and 5 bases lay between the germline ends. Per the germline V gene, CDR1 is SQVTM and CDR2 is ANQGSEA. This CDR3 spans 11 amino acids. CDR3 residues: CSVNAGNTIYF. CDR3 nucleotide sequence: TGCAGCGTGAACGCTGGAAACACCATATATTTT. The full variable domain, its missing parts supplied by reference TRBV29-1 and TRBJ1-3, is SAVISQKPSRDICQRGTSLTIQCQVDSQVTMMFWYRQQPGQSLTLIATANQGSEATYESGFVIDKFPISRPNLTFSTLTVSNMSPEDSSIYLCSVNAGNTIYFGEGSWLTVV.

This chain links TRBV20-1 with TRBJ2-7; D might be TRBD2 (6 bases). Germline CDR1 and CDR2: DFQATT and SNEGSKA (reference sequence). V was cut by 6 bases and J by 4 bases, with 22 bases left in between. This CDR3 comprises 15 residues. This chain's CDR3 is CSAFPASGGMYEQYF. The CDR3 DNA is TGCAGTGCCTTCCCGGCCAGCGGCGGGATGTACGAGCAGTACTTC.